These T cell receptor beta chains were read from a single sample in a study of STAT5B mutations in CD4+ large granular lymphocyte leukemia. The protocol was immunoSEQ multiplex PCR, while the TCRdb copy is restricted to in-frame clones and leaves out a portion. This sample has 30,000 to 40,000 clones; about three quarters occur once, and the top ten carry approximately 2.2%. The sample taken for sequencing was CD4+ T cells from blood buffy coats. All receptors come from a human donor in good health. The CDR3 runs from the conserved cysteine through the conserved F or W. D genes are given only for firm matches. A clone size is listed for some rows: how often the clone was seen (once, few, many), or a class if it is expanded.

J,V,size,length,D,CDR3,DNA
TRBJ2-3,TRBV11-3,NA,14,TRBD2,CASSLGLAGDTQYF,TGTGCCAGCAGCTTAGGACTAGCCGGAGATACGCAGTATTTT
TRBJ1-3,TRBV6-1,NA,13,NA,CASSAAVGNTIYF,TGTGCCAGCAGTGCGGCGGTTGGAAACACCATATATTTT
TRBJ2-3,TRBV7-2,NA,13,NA,CASSLVRLGTQYF,TGTGCCAGCAGCTTAGTAAGGTTAGGTACGCAGTATTTT
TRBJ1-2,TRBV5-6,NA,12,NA,CASSQTSRGYTF,TGTGCCAGCAGCCAGACAAGTCGTGGCTACACCTTC
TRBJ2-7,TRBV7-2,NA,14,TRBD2,CASSLRAGGYEQYF,TGTGCCAGCAGCTTACGGGCGGGAGGCTACGAGCAGTACTTC
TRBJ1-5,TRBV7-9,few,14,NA,CASSLRDSNQPQHF,TGTGCCAGCAGCCTCCGGGACAGCAATCAGCCCCAGCATTTT
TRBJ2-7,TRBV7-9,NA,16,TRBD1,CASSLAGDRGAYEQYF,TGTGCCAGCAGCTTAGCGGGAGACAGGGGGGCCTACGAGCAGTACTTC
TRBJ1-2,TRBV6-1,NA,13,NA,CASIQTNNYGYTF,TGTGCCAGCATCCAGACGAATAACTATGGCTACACCTTC
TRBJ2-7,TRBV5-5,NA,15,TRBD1,CASSPPGQGHYEQYF,TGTGCCAGCAGCCCGCCGGGACAGGGTCACTACGAGCAGTACTTC
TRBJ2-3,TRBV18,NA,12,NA,CASSPPDPRQYF,TGTGCCAGCTCACCCCCCGACCCTAGGCAGTATTTT
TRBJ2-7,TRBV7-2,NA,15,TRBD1,CASGETGGGGYEQYF,TGTGCCAGCGGAGAGACAGGGGGCGGGGGCTACGAGCAGTACTTC
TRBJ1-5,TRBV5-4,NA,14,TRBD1,CASSPDRGSQPQHF,TGTGCCAGCAGCCCGGACAGGGGGAGTCAGCCCCAGCATTTT
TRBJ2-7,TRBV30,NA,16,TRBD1,CAWSPARQGARDEQYF,TGTGCCTGGAGTCCAGCGCGACAGGGAGCAAGGGACGAGCAGTACTTC
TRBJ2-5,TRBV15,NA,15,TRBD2,CATSRRTSGQETQYF,TGTGCCACCAGCAGAAGGACTAGCGGCCAAGAGACCCAGTACTTC
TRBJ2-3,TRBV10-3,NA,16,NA,CAISEGRGGGTDTQYF,TGTGCCATCAGTGAGGGCAGGGGTGGGGGCACAGATACGCAGTATTTT
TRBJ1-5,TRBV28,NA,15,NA,CASSTPGDGNQPQHF,TGTGCCAGCAGCACCCCGGGGGATGGCAATCAGCCCCAGCATTTT
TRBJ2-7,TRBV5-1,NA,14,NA,CASSLQVKSYEQYF,TGCGCCAGCAGCTTGCAGGTAAAGAGCTACGAGCAGTACTTC
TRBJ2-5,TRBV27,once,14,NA,CASSFSRAGETQYF,TGTGCCAGCAGTTTTTCCAGGGCCGGGGAGACCCAGTACTTC
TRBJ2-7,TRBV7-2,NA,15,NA,CASSSPQGSPYEQYF,TGTGCCAGCAGCTCGCCTCAGGGGAGCCCCTACGAGCAGTACTTC
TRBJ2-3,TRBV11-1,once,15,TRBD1,CASSGGTERTDTQYF,TGTGCCAGCAGCGGTGGGACAGAACGCACAGATACGCAGTATTTT
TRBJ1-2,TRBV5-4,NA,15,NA,CASSPTGGPNYGYTF,TGTGCCAGCAGCCCGACAGGAGGCCCCAACTATGGCTACACCTTC
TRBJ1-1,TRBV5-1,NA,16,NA,CASSLGSGGHFTEAFF,TGCGCCAGCAGCTTGGGCTCGGGGGGCCATTTCACTGAAGCTTTCTTT
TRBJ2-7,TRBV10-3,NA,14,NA,CAISESTRLYEQYF,TGTGCCATCAGTGAGTCGACCAGACTTTACGAGCAGTACTTC
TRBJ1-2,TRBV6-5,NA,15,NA,CASSYSSTANYGYTF,TGTGCCAGCAGTTACTCCTCGACAGCTAACTATGGCTACACCTTC
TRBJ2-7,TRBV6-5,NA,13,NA,CASRRGAGYEQYF,TGTGCCAGCAGAAGGGGGGCGGGGTACGAGCAGTACTTC
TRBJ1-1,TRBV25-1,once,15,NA,CASSESRTVNTEAFF,TGTGCCAGCAGTGAATCCCGGACGGTGAACACTGAAGCTTTCTTT
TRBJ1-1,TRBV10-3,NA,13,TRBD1,CATMKSGQELAFF,TGTGCCACCATGAAATCTGGACAGGAGTTAGCTTTCTTT
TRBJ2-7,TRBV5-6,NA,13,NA,CASEKEGRYEQYF,TGTGCCAGCGAGAAGGAAGGAAGGTACGAGCAGTACTTC
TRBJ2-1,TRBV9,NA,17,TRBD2,CASSGREASGRNNEQFF,TGTGCCAGCAGCGGCCGAGAGGCTAGCGGGAGAAACAATGAGCAGTTCTTC
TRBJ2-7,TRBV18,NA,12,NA,CASSPAGTEQYF,TGTGCCAGCTCACCGGCCGGTACTGAGCAGTACTTC
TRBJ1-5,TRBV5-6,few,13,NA,CASSLTPEGAQHF,TGTGCCAGCAGCTTGACCCCCGAAGGAGCCCAGCATTTT
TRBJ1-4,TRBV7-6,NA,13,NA,CASSRDINEKLFF,TGTGCCAGCAGCCGGGACATTAATGAAAAACTGTTTTTT
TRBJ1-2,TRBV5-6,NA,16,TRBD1,CASSLGSAGGVIGYTF,TGTGCCAGCAGCTTGGGGTCTGCAGGGGGTGTAATCGGCTACACCTTC
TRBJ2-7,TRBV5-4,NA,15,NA,CASSLDGGDLDEQYF,TGTGCCAGCAGCTTGGATGGCGGGGACCTAGACGAGCAGTACTTC
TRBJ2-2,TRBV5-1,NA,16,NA,CASSLNPGSNTGELFF,TGCGCCAGCAGCTTGAACCCGGGCTCGAACACCGGGGAGCTGTTTTTT
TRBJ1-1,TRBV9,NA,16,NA,CASSVGSMGGASEAFF,TGTGCCAGCAGCGTAGGGTCTATGGGAGGGGCTAGTGAAGCTTTCTTT
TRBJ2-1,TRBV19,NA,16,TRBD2,CASSIDRLAGYNEQFF,TGTGCCAGTAGTATAGATCGACTAGCGGGATACAATGAGCAGTTCTTC
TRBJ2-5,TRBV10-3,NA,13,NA,CAIGRDTQETQYF,TGTGCCATCGGCCGGGACACCCAAGAGACCCAGTACTTC
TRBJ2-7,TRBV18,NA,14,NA,CASSPQGPPYEQYF,TGTGCCAGCTCCCCACAGGGCCCCCCCTACGAGCAGTACTTC
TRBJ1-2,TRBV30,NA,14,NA,CAWTLGGQGYGYTF,TGTGCCTGGACTTTGGGGGGCCAGGGCTATGGCTACACCTTC
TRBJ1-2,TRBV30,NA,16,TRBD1,CAWSKGQPTPNYGYTF,TGTGCCTGGAGCAAGGGACAGCCTACTCCAAACTATGGCTACACCTTC
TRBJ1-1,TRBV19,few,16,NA,CASSIAGGRGNTEAFF,TGTGCCAGTAGTATAGCTGGGGGCAGGGGGAACACTGAAGCTTTCTTT
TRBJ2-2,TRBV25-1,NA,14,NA,CASRMDSNTGELFF,TGTGCCAGCAGAATGGATTCGAACACCGGGGAGCTGTTTTTT
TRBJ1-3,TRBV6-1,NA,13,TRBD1,CASRTGYGNTIYF,TGTGCCAGCAGGACAGGGTATGGAAACACCATATATTTT
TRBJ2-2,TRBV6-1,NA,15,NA,CASRRGAGNPGELFF,TGTGCCAGCAGGAGGGGGGCGGGGAATCCCGGGGAGCTGTTTTTT
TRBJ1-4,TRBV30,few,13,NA,CAWSQGPSEKLFF,TGTGCCTGGAGTCAGGGGCCGAGTGAAAAACTGTTTTTT
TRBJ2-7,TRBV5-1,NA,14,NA,CASSLVQGGYEQYF,TGCGCCAGCAGCTTGGTTCAGGGGGGGTACGAGCAGTACTTC